The clone carrying this T cell receptor (beta chain) was observed a few times. Researchers prepared the TCRbeta library using unique molecular identifiers, the study reports. TCRdb reanalysed the PCR reads using MiXCR and keeps one entry per CDR3 protein. Counted here are hundreds of thousands of distinct CDR3 sequences, over 15% occurring once; the ten biggest clones make up approximately 1%. The sample belongs to a study of T-cell reconstitution after alpha-beta-depleted transplantation in children. Germline V gene data show CDR1 as SGHTA and CDR2 as FQGNSA. Trimming took 3 bases from V and 7 from J, leaving 12 bases between them. The CDR3 length is 14 residues.

The chain has TRBV7-2 and TRBJ1-4; D gene unclear. The sequence was obtained from a human donor who donated a stem cell graft to a child with acute myeloid leukemia. This material consisted of PBMCs from the stem cell graft donor, taken from the stem cell graft. The CDR3 DNA follows: TGTGCCAGCAGCTTGGGCAGGTTGGGTGAAAAACTGTTTTTT. It specifies CASSLGRLGEKLFF. The full variable domain, with the rest looked up from reference TRBV7-2 and TRBJ1-4, is GAGVSQSPSNKVTEKGKDVELRCDPISGHTALYWYRQSLGQGLEFLIYFQGNSAPDKSGLPSDRFSAERTGGSVSTLTIQRTQQEDSAVYLCASSLGRLGEKLFFGSGTQLSVL.